Below are 15 T cell receptor beta chains sequenced from a single sample in a study of cytomegalovirus exposure and HLA in healthy donors. 60 Vbeta and 13 Jbeta primers were used in PCR. Clones were sequenced by immunoSEQ multiplex PCR, and TCRdb holds only the in-frame ones, with some missing. The record lists roughly 100,000 clones, of which the ten most abundant hold roughly 3%. What was sequenced was PBMCs. The receptors come from a woman aged 30 to 39 in good health and CMV-seronegative.

The rearrangement joins TRBV5-5 to TRBJ2-3; 12 positions match TRBD2. The CDR3 extends over 18 amino acids. Trimming at V came to 2 bases and at J to 3 bases, leaving 10 bases not matched to a gene. CDR1 SGHKS and CDR2 YYEKEE come from the germline V gene (reference sequence). The DNA for the CDR3 is TGTGCCAGCAGCTTCTCTAGCGGGAGGGCTCTTTTAACAGATACGCAGTATTTT. Encoded protein: CASSFSSGRALLTDTQYF.

The chain links TRBV6-1 to TRBJ1-6, with TRBD1 as a possible D gene (6 bases). Deletions cut 4 bases from V and 7 bases from J, with 14 bases between. The CDR3 runs to 15 residues. Germline values: CDR1 MNHNS, CDR2 SASEGT. CDR3 region: CASSGDGQRNSPLHF. The DNA for the CDR3 is TGTGCCAGCAGTGGAGACGGACAGCGGAATTCACCCCTCCACTTT.

This chain uses TRBV30 with TRBJ1-5, with D tentatively TRBD1 (6 bases). This CDR3 contains 15 residues. Trimming removed 2 bases from V and 0 bases from J, with 11 bases in between. Germline CDR1 reads GTSNPN; CDR2 reads SVGIG (reference sequence). CDR3 amino acids: CAWSPGAYSNQPQHF. CDR3 DNA: TGTGCCTGGAGTCCAGGGGCGTATAGCAATCAGCCCCAGCATTTT.

The chain is built from TRBV28 and TRBJ1-4, with 10 bases lining up with TRBD1. This CDR3 is 15 amino acids long. The J segment lost 8 bases and the V segment lost 5 bases, leaving 8 bases of the junction unmatched. Germline assignment: CDR1 MDHEN and CDR2 SYDVKM. The CDR3 nucleotides are TGTGCCAGCAGTAAATCGACAGGGGGCGTCGAAAAACTGTTTTTT. It translates to CASSKSTGGVEKLFF.

The chain joins TRBV14 to TRBJ2-7, with a possible D match to TRBD1 (6 bases). V was trimmed by 1 base and J by 2 bases, leaving 9 bases between them. This CDR3 region has 14 residues. Germline V gives CDR1 SGHDN, CDR2 FVKESK. DNA for the CDR3: TGTGCCAGCAGCCAAGCAGGGGCACCCTACGAGCAGTACTTC. This codes for CASSQAGAPYEQYF.

This rearrangement joins TRBV19 to TRBJ2-5; 8 nucleotides line up with TRBD1. Germline lookup yields CDR1 LNHDA and CDR2 SQIVND (reference sequence). After removal of 10 bases from V and 5 bases from J, the junction contained 12 bases not matched to a gene. The CDR3 consists of 14 residues. DNA of the CDR3: TGTGCCACAACGCCAACAGGGGGGAGGGAGACCCAGTACTTC. Translating it yields CATTPTGGRETQYF.

The V gene is TRBV19, the J gene TRBJ2-7; D unclear. CDR1 LNHDA and CDR2 SQIVND come from the germline V gene (reference sequence). This CDR3 spans 14 amino acids. The V end was cut by 0 bases, the J end by 0 bases, with 6 bases between. Written as DNA, the CDR3 is TGTGCCAGTAGTATAGACAGAAACTCCTACGAGCAGTACTTC. Its protein product is CASSIDRNSYEQYF.

V usage is TRBV27 and J usage is TRBJ2-7; TRBD2 agrees at 8 bases. The germline V gene encodes CDR1 MNHEY and CDR2 SMNVEV (reference sequence). With V trimmed by 5 bases and J by 3 bases, 9 bases remained unmatched. The CDR3 extends over 15 amino acids. CDR3 nucleotides: TGTGCCAGCAGTCCGCGCGGGGGGCGATTCTACGAGCAGTACTTC. It translates to CASSPRGGRFYEQYF.

This rearrangement joins TRBV18 to TRBJ2-7, with D perhaps matching TRBD1 (5 bases). The CDR3 totals 14 residues. Germline V gives CDR1 KGHSH, CDR2 LQKENI. The ends were cut back, 0 bases at V and 5 bases at J, with 11 bases in the middle. The CDR3 spells CASSPPAGSDEQYF. Written as DNA, the CDR3 is TGTGCCAGCTCACCACCGGCAGGGTCGGACGAGCAGTACTTC.

The chain links TRBV19 to TRBJ2-7; perhaps TRBD1 as D (7 bases). Germline V lookup: CDR1 LNHDA, CDR2 SQIVND (reference sequence). This CDR3 spans 15 amino acids. V lost 5 bases to trimming and J lost 0 bases, with 14 bases between them. The CDR3 reads CASSWGDSPSYEQYF. The CDR3 bases are TGTGCCAGTAGTTGGGGGGACAGTCCCTCCTACGAGCAGTACTTC.

This rearrangement joins TRBV6-5 to TRBJ2-7, with 9 positions matching TRBD2. Germline CDR1 is MNHEY and CDR2 is SVGAGI. The CDR3 runs to 14 residues. The V gene end was trimmed by 2 bases and the J gene end by 4 bases; junction bases not matched to a gene: 3. CDR3 sequence: CASSYAGGPYEQYF. DNA of the CDR3: TGTGCCAGCAGTTACGCGGGAGGGCCTTACGAGCAGTACTTC.

The V and J genes are TRBV7-9 and TRBJ2-7; D gene ambiguous. Trimming removed 3 bases at V and 6 bases at J, with 15 bases between. CDR3 length: 14 amino acids. Germline CDR1 and CDR2: SEHNR and FQNEAQ (reference sequence). CDR3 in amino acids: CASSFAYHHSEQYF. CDR3 sequence (DNA): TGTGCCAGCAGCTTTGCCTACCACCACTCCGAGCAGTACTTC.

The chain combines TRBV28 with TRBJ2-7, with TRBD1 matching 10 bases. This CDR3 is 15 amino acids long. Germline assignment: CDR1 MDHEN and CDR2 SYDVKM. Losses at the gene ends were 3 bases for V and 2 bases for J; bases not matched to a gene: 4. The CDR3 DNA is TGTGCCAGCAGTTTCCCGGGACAGGGGACCTACGAGCAGTACTTC. As protein: CASSFPGQGTYEQYF.

V is TRBV5-4 and J is TRBJ2-7, with a tentative D call TRBD1 (6 bases). The CDR3 is 15 amino acids. Trimming took off 2 bases at V and 0 bases at J, with 12 bases between the two ends. Germline V gene lookup returns CDR1 SGHNT and CDR2 YYREEE (reference sequence). CDR3 nucleotides: TGTGCCAGCAGCTTCCCAGGGGTCCGCTCCTACGAGCAGTACTTC. Translating it yields CASSFPGVRSYEQYF.

The J gene is TRBJ1-1, the V gene TRBV4-1; D is perhaps TRBD1 (6 bases). CDR3 length: 18 residues. V was trimmed by 3 bases and J by 1 base, leaving 21 bases between them. CDR1 MGHRA and CDR2 YSYEKL come from the germline V gene. CDR3 sequence (DNA): TGCGCCAGCAGCCAGACGTCCCCAAGAGGGGGTCGGAACACTGAAGCTTTCTTT. Residues: CASSQTSPRGGRNTEAFF.